This TCR beta chain appears in the sequencing data of a study of blood T cell repertoires in COVID-19. Across the study: Samples taken during acute and convalescent COVID-19 were collected in the United States, Italy and Spain. From T cells, B-cell-depleted T cells, or PBMCs came the material, which was cDNA or gDNA.

In Seattle, patients joined the study during active infection and were tracked longitudinally. Per the original data handling: Cell counts per sample came from amplifying reference gene primers. Produced via immunoSEQ multiplex PCR; TCRdb's table is partial and in-frame only. Clonal size and the V and J genes are those of that table, whereas D and trimming came from the DNA. The sample carries around 290,000 clones, about 89% recorded once. This TCR was recovered from a young woman with COVID-19, enrolled during active disease. The source material was peripheral blood.

CDR3 bases: TGTGCCAGCAGCTTGGGGACAGGGAAAAATGAAAAACTGTTTTTT. This sequence encodes CASSLGTGKNEKLFF. The V and J genes are TRBV11-2 and TRBJ1-4, with 9 bases identical to TRBD1. V was pared by 3 bases and J by 5 bases, with 4 bases of the junction left unmatched. Per germline, CDR1 SGHAT and CDR2 FQNNGV. CDR3 length: 15 residues.